What follows are 32 T cell receptor beta chains derived from one specimen sequenced in a study of OX40 agonist ivuxolimab in advanced cancers. Using immunoSEQ multiplex PCR, the repertoire was profiled, and TCRdb retains in-frame clones only, with some absent. The sample includes roughly 71,000 clones, 91% of them seen just once. Specimen: CD4+ or CD8+ T cells sorted from blood, collected in a trial of the OX40 agonist ivuxolimab. These receptors originate from an adult with an advanced solid tumor such as melanoma, head and neck, liver or kidney cancer.

This rearrangement joins TRBV5-7 to TRBJ2-7, with D maybe TRBD2 (6 bases). TRBV5-7 is labeled an ORF, and its function is uncertain. V lost 5 bases and J 2 bases, leaving 14 bases between the germline ends. This CDR3 contains 14 residues. This CDR3 reads CASSYSSETYEQYF. In DNA, the CDR3 is TGTGCCAGCAGTTACTCTAGCGAGACCTACGAGCAGTACTTC.

CDR3 loop: CASSPGRGPNNEQFF. Written as DNA, the CDR3 is TGTGCCAGCAGCCCCGGGCGGGGTCCCAACAATGAGCAGTTCTTC. The chain uses TRBV7-3 and TRBJ2-1; perhaps TRBD2 as D (6 bases). V was cut by 5 bases and J by 5 bases, with 16 bases left in between. CDR3 length: 15 residues. Germline CDR1 is SGHTA and CDR2 is FQGTGA. Based on the CDR3 plus reference TRBV7-3 and TRBJ2-1, the full variable domain is GAGVSQTPSNKVTEKGKYVELRCDPISGHTALYWYRQSLGQGPEFLIYFQGTGAADDSGLPNDRFFAVRPEGSVSTLKIQRTERGDSAVYLCASSPGRGPNNEQFFGPGTRLTVL.

This clone occurred once. The chain carries TRBV5-6 and TRBJ2-2; D is unclear. Germline V lookup: CDR1 SGHDT, CDR2 YYEEEE. Trimming removed 3 bases from V and 4 bases from J, with 13 bases in between. This CDR3 is 15 amino acids long. CDR3: CASSWGSSGTGELFF. The CDR3 DNA reads TGTGCCAGCAGCTGGGGTTCCTCGGGCACCGGGGAGCTGTTTTTT. Full variable domain (missing parts from reference TRBV5-6 and TRBJ2-2): DAGVTQSPTHLIKTRGQQVTLRCSPKSGHDTVSWYQQALGQGPQFIFQYYEEEERQRGNFPDRFSGHQFPNYSSELNVNALLLGDSALYLCASSWGSSGTGELFFGEGSRLTVL.

The V gene is TRBV27, the J gene TRBJ2-7, with a possible D match to TRBD1 (6 bases). The CDR3 is 14 amino acids. The germline gives CDR1 MNHEY, CDR2 SMNVEV (reference sequence). V gave up 0 bases and J gave up 3 bases, with 9 bases separating them. CDR3 nucleotide sequence: TGTGCCAGCAGTTTATCCACCAGGGGCTACGAGCAGTACTTC. Translating it yields CASSLSTRGYEQYF.

The rearrangement links TRBV11-3 to TRBJ2-1, with D tentatively TRBD1 or TRBD2 (5 bases each). The CDR3 loop spans 12 amino acids. Germline V gene data show CDR1 as SGHNT and CDR2 as YENEEA. Between the trimmed V and J ends, which lost 6 bases and 6 bases, there was a span of 9 bases. The CDR3 DNA reads TGTGCCAGCAGGGGGGTTTTCAATGAGCAGTTCTTC. As protein: CASRGVFNEQFF.

In its sample, this clone is medium-sized. The CDR3 reads CASSWGESTEAFF. In nucleotides, the CDR3 is TGTGCCAGCAGTTGGGGGGAGAGCACTGAAGCTTTCTTT. V and J are TRBV27 and TRBJ1-1; D is possibly TRBD1 (5 bases). V shed 4 bases and J shed 4 bases, with 10 bases lying between them. CDR1 MNHEY and CDR2 SMNVEV come from the germline V gene (reference sequence). The CDR3 is 13 residues long.

This chain links TRBV5-6 with TRBJ2-7; D is perhaps TRBD1 (6 bases). V was clipped by 4 bases and J by 1 base, with 12 bases between them. This CDR3 region has 14 residues. Germline V lookup: CDR1 SGHDT, CDR2 YYEEEE. DNA for the CDR3: TGTGCCAGCAGCAAGTCTACAGGGTCCTACGAGCAGTACTTC. Protein: CASSKSTGSYEQYF.

CDR3 nucleotide sequence: TGTGCCAGCAGTTACGGGACAGCTAATTCACCCCTCCACTTT. It yields the protein CASSYGTANSPLHF. The V gene is TRBV27, the J gene TRBJ1-6, with 7 bases identical to TRBD1. CDR3 length equals 14 residues. Losses at the gene ends were 4 bases for V and 6 bases for J; bases not matched to a gene: 3. CDR1 and CDR2 from the germline V gene are MNHEY and SMNVEV (reference sequence).

The V and J genes are TRBV11-2 and TRBJ2-2; D is unresolved. The CDR3 runs to 18 residues. Germline loops: CDR1 SGHAT, CDR2 FQNNGV. Trimming took off 1 base at V and 5 bases at J, with 20 bases between the two ends. DNA for the CDR3: TGTGCCAGCAGCTTAGTTTACTTGTCCACAGAACCAACCGGGGAGCTGTTTTTT. The encoded protein is CASSLVYLSTEPTGELFF.

The rearrangement joins TRBV29-1 to TRBJ1-6; 11 bases align to TRBD1. Per the germline V gene, CDR1 is SQVTM and CDR2 is ANQGSEA. V trimming: 7 bases; J trimming: 7 bases; junction bases outside the gene matches: 6. The CDR3 sequence is 14 residues long. The DNA of the CDR3 is TGCAGCGCCCGGACAGGGGGCACCAATTCACCCCTCCACTTT. The encoded protein is CSARTGGTNSPLHF.

The V and J genes are TRBV28 and TRBJ2-5; 7 positions match TRBD2. This CDR3 has 15 amino acids. CDR1 and CDR2 from the germline V gene are MDHEN and SYDVKM. V was clipped by 6 bases and J by 2 bases; unmatched bases: 9. CDR3 DNA sequence: TGTGCCAGCAGCCTCGGGACTAACCTTCAAGAGACCCAGTACTTC. Amino acids: CASSLGTNLQETQYF.

This clone was picked up a small number of times. The chain employs TRBV4-2 and TRBJ2-7, with D maybe TRBD2 (5 bases). V gave up 2 bases and J gave up 2 bases, with 7 bases separating them. The CDR3 loop spans 13 amino acids. CDR1 is LGHNA and CDR2 is YNFKEQ in the germline V gene. The CDR3 region is CASSQRDPYEQYF. The CDR3 nucleotides read TGTGCCAGCAGCCAACGGGATCCCTACGAGCAGTACTTC.

The chain is built from TRBV4-3 and TRBJ2-3; D remains ambiguous. The V end lost 0 bases, the J end lost 2 bases, and 9 bases lay between the germline ends. This CDR3 contains 15 residues. Germline CDR1 and CDR2: LGHNA and YSLEER. The chain's CDR3 is CASSQDPGFTDTQYF. In nucleotides, the CDR3 is TGCGCCAGCAGCCAAGATCCAGGTTTCACAGATACGCAGTATTTT.

The chain couples TRBV19 to TRBJ1-1, with a tentative D call TRBD1 (5 bases). V shed 5 bases and J shed 7 bases, with 8 bases lying between them. From germline, CDR1 is LNHDA and CDR2 SQIVND (reference sequence). This CDR3 comprises 11 residues. The CDR3 sequence is CASSRQLEAFF. DNA for the CDR3: TGTGCCAGTAGTCGACAGCTTGAAGCTTTCTTT. The whole variable domain, filled in from reference TRBV19 and TRBJ1-1, reads DGGITQSPKYLFRKEGQNVTLSCEQNLNHDAMYWYRQDPGQGLRLIYYSQIVNDFQKGDIAEGYSVSREKKESFPLTVTSAQKNPTAFYLCASSRQLEAFFGQGTRLTVV.

The chain is built from TRBV5-1 and TRBJ2-7; the D gene is possibly TRBD2 (7 bases). Germline CDR1 is SGHRS and CDR2 is YFSETQ. V lost 2 bases and J lost 7, with 25 bases in between. The CDR3 length is 17 residues. The CDR3 nucleotides read TGCGCCAGCAGCTTCACTACTACAGGGTTAGGAGCGGGAGAGCAGTACTTC. This translates into CASSFTTTGLGAGEQYF.

This clone has just one count. This chain links TRBV27 with TRBJ2-7; 10 bases agree with TRBD2. After removal of 2 bases from V and 7 bases from J, the junction contained 14 bases not matched to a gene. The CDR3 runs to 17 residues. Germline values: CDR1 MNHEY, CDR2 SMNVEV (reference sequence). The CDR3 nucleotides are TGTGCCAGCAGTTTAGCTCAGCCTAGCGGGAGCTTAAGGGAGCAGTACTTC. Translated, it gives CASSLAQPSGSLREQYF.

This clone was found a few times. The chain carries TRBV7-9 and TRBJ1-5; 7 nucleotides match TRBD1. V lost 1 base, J lost 5 bases, and 2 bases stayed unmatched. In germline, CDR1 is SEHNR, CDR2 FQNEAQ (reference sequence). The CDR3 runs to 14 residues. The CDR3 DNA sequence: TGTGCCAGCAGCTTAGGAGGGGGCGATCAGCCCCAGCATTTT. It translates to CASSLGGGDQPQHF.

A remark on this clone: A read error may explain this, as a much larger clone is one base away. CDR3 coding DNA: TGTGCCAGCAGTCTCGGGACAGGGTCCTACAATGAGCAGTTCTTC. This gives the protein CASSLGTGSYNEQFF. The chain couples TRBV27 to TRBJ2-1, with TRBD1 matching over 9 bases. The V segment lost 5 bases and the J segment 1 base; nucleotides outside the gene matches: 3. CDR1 and CDR2 (germline): MNHEY, SMNVEV (reference sequence). The CDR3 loop spans 15 amino acids.

The chain combines TRBV27 with TRBJ2-7; TRBD1 is a possible D gene (6 bases). CDR3 size: 13 residues. Germline CDR1 and CDR2: MNHEY and SMNVEV (reference sequence). Deletions cut 6 bases from V and 5 bases from J, with 14 bases between. The CDR3 protein is CASSFSTGHEQYF. In DNA, the CDR3 is TGTGCCAGCAGCTTCTCCACAGGGCACGAGCAGTACTTC.

The table lists this clone with a count of one. V is TRBV6-5 and J is TRBJ2-3; a possible D gene is TRBD1 (6 bases). This CDR3 spans 15 amino acids. The V and J ends lost 6 bases and 4 bases respectively, with 17 bases between them. CDR1 and CDR2 (germline): MNHEY, SVGAGI. The CDR3 protein is CASSRQGAGADTQYF. Here the CDR3 DNA reads TGTGCCAGCAGCCGCCAGGGTGCAGGGGCAGATACGCAGTATTTT.

The chain combines TRBV5-4 with TRBJ2-7; D ambiguous. V lost 2 bases, J lost 2 bases, and 5 bases lay in between. From germline, CDR1 is SGHNT and CDR2 YYREEE (reference sequence). The CDR3 contains 12 residues. For the CDR3, the DNA is TGTGCCAGCAGCTTTGGAACCTACGAGCAGTACTTC. This codes for CASSFGTYEQYF.

V is TRBV4-1 and J is TRBJ2-2; TRBD2 agrees at 10 bases. CDR1 MGHRA and CDR2 YSYEKL come from the germline V gene. V lost 3 bases and J lost 2; bases outside the gene matches: 12. The CDR3 totals 19 residues. The CDR3 sequence is CASSHFPPASGGNTGELFF. CDR3 bases: TGCGCCAGCAGCCATTTCCCCCCGGCTAGCGGGGGAAACACCGGGGAGCTGTTTTTT.

The chain is built from TRBV6-5 and TRBJ2-3; tentative D call: TRBD1 (6 bases). Germline V lookup: CDR1 MNHEY, CDR2 SVGAGI. V lost 5 bases and J 2 bases, leaving 11 bases between the germline ends. The CDR3 consists of 14 residues. The CDR3 protein is CASSIRDNTDTQYF. DNA for the CDR3: TGTGCCAGCAGTATCCGGGACAACACAGATACGCAGTATTTT.

The rearrangement joins TRBV6-1 to TRBJ2-7; no firm D call. Germline V CDR1 and CDR2: MNHNS, SASEGT. The CDR3 length is 15 residues. V was clipped by 1 base and J by 3 bases, with 13 bases between them. The CDR3 DNA sequence: TGTGCCAGCAGTGAAGGGGCACTTCACCTCTACGAGCAGTACTTC. Its translation is CASSEGALHLYEQYF.

The chain recombines TRBV21-1 with TRBJ1-5; TRBD1 was called by the table and not checked on the DNA. TRBV21-1 is deemed a pseudogene. CDR3 size: 18 residues. The CDR3 loop reads CASSNLTGAKDSNQPQHF. The CDR3, as DNA: TGTGCCAGCAGCAACTTGACAGGGGCCAAGGATAGCAATCAGCCCCAGCATTTT.

The V gene is TRBV7-3, the J gene TRBJ1-5, with D tentatively TRBD1 (5 bases). V lost 1 base, J lost 6 bases, and 7 bases lay in between. CDR3 length: 13 residues. From germline, CDR1 is SGHTA and CDR2 FQGTGA. The CDR3 DNA reads as TGTGCCAGCAGCTTAAGCCAGGGTCAGCCCCAGCATTTT. Its translation is CASSLSQGQPQHF.

The chain recombines TRBV5-6 with TRBJ2-7; possibly TRBD2 for D (5 bases). CDR1 SGHDT and CDR2 YYEEEE come from the germline V gene. Trimming stripped 1 base from V and 7 bases from J, with 6 bases between. This CDR3 spans 11 amino acids. The CDR3 DNA sequence: TGTGCCAGCAGCTTGCGGAGGGAGCAGTACTTC. It is translated as CASSLRREQYF.

The V and J genes are TRBV5-6 and TRBJ2-1; 13 bases agree with TRBD2. This CDR3 spans 16 amino acids. V shed 4 bases, J shed 2 bases, and the junction held 3 bases outside the gene matches. Looked up from germline, CDR1 is SGHDT and CDR2 is YYEEEE. CDR3 in amino acids: CASSIGLAGAYNEQFF. CDR3 DNA: TGTGCCAGCAGCATCGGACTAGCGGGAGCCTACAATGAGCAGTTCTTC. Drawing the rest from reference TRBV5-6 and TRBJ2-1, the complete variable domain is DAGVTQSPTHLIKTRGQQVTLRCSPKSGHDTVSWYQQALGQGPQFIFQYYEEEERQRGNFPDRFSGHQFPNYSSELNVNALLLGDSALYLCASSIGLAGAYNEQFFGPGTRLTVL.

The chain uses TRBV5-1 and TRBJ1-2; D is ambiguous. The V gene lost 2 bases and the J gene lost 8 bases, with 16 bases spanning the gap. CDR3 size: 14 residues. The germline CDR1 and CDR2 sequences are SGHRS and YFSETQ. CDR3 region: CASSFFSGQEGYTF. The CDR3 DNA is TGCGCCAGCAGCTTTTTCTCCGGGCAAGAGGGCTACACCTTC.

The genes are TRBV6-5 and TRBJ1-2; weak D call: TRBD1 (5 bases). Per the germline V gene, CDR1 is MNHEY and CDR2 is SVGAGI. V lost 1 base, J lost 4 bases, and 10 bases lay in between. This CDR3 comprises 14 residues. The CDR3 nucleotides are TGTGCCAGCAGTTACTACAGGAGCACCTATGGCTACACCTTC. Amino acid sequence: CASSYYRSTYGYTF.

This clone is a singleton in its sample. This chain connects TRBV7-9 to TRBJ2-2, with D hard to call. V dropped 1 base and J dropped 4 bases, with 7 bases sitting between them. Germline CDR1 and CDR2: SEHNR and FQNEAQ (reference sequence). The CDR3 has 14 residues. CDR3 in DNA: TGTGCCAGCAGCTTAGTTCGATCCACCGGGGAGCTGTTTTTT. Amino acid sequence: CASSLVRSTGELFF.

In this sample, this clone turned up once. The V gene is TRBV6-6, the J gene TRBJ2-5; D gene unclear. The V end was cut by 2 bases, the J end by 9 bases, with 7 bases between. The CDR3 extends over 11 amino acids. Looked up from germline, CDR1 is MNHNY and CDR2 is SVGAGI (reference sequence). CDR3 sequence reads: CASSYPTAQYF. The CDR3 DNA is TGTGCCAGCAGTTACCCGACGGCCCAGTACTTC.